The 25 T cell receptor beta chains presented below share a single source sample, sequenced in a study of chemoradiotherapy in HPV16-positive cancers. Sequenced by immunoSEQ multiplex PCR; TCRdb stores in-frame clones only, minus some. The sample includes approximately 12,000 clones, about three quarters seen only once; the top ten take around 0.94%. Sampling was conducted from a patient who underwent chemoradiotherapy. The receptor source for this set is a human donor with HPV-associated anogenital cancer.

V and J are TRBV14 and TRBJ1-1; 11 bases map to TRBD1. This CDR3 is 15 amino acids long. Germline CDR1 SGHDN, CDR2 FVKESK. Unmatched junction bases numbered 5, after V lost 0 bases and J lost 8 bases. The CDR3 bases are TGTGCCAGCAGCCAAGATTTCGGGACAGGGGGGGAAGCTTTCTTT. This gives the protein CASSQDFGTGGEAFF. The full variable domain, completed using reference TRBV14 and TRBJ1-1, is EAGVTQFPSHSVIEKGQTVTLRCDPISGHDNLYWYRRVMGKEIKFLLHFVKESKQDESGMPNNRFLAERTGGTYSTLKVQPAELEDSGVYFCASSQDFGTGGEAFFGQGTRLTVV.

V gene TRBV4-1 combines with J gene TRBJ1-2; TRBD1 might be the D (5 bases). Per the germline V gene, CDR1 is MGHRA and CDR2 is YSYEKL. V was cut by 2 bases and J by 8 bases, with 24 bases left in between. The CDR3 extends over 17 amino acids. The CDR3 DNA follows: TGCGCCAGCAGCCAAAGCATGACGCGGGGACCCTCCGGGGGCTACACCTTC. Its protein is CASSQSMTRGPSGGYTF.

This clone was counted only a few times. The V gene is TRBV30, the J gene TRBJ2-7; D call uncertain. The CDR3 is made up of 12 amino acids. Germline CDR1 GTSNPN, CDR2 SVGIG (reference sequence). The ends were cut back, 0 bases at V and 0 bases at J, with 3 bases in the middle. The CDR3 sequence: CAWSVDSYEQYF. The CDR3 region has the DNA TGTGCCTGGAGTGTGGACTCCTACGAGCAGTACTTC.

The chain uses TRBV2 and TRBJ1-2, with D maybe TRBD1 (6 bases). Trimming removed 4 bases from V and 4 bases from J, with 10 bases in between. The CDR3 extends over 13 amino acids. Germline V gene lookup returns CDR1 SNHLY and CDR2 FYNNEI. The CDR3 sequence is CASSGGGGYGYTF. CDR3 DNA: TGTGCCAGCAGTGGTGGGGGCGGCTATGGCTACACCTTC.

The chain has TRBV19 and TRBJ1-1; D ambiguous. Germline V CDR1 and CDR2: LNHDA, SQIVND (reference sequence). The CDR3 spans 13 residues. V was clipped by 5 bases and J by 2 bases, with 9 bases between them. Here the CDR3 DNA reads TGTGCCAGTAGTCCGAACACCAACACTGAAGCTTTCTTT. Translation gives CASSPNTNTEAFF.

The chain joins TRBV6-1 to TRBJ2-6; D not certain. The CDR3 runs 14 residues. CDR1 and CDR2 from the germline V gene are MNHNS and SASEGT. Trimming removed 7 bases from V and 1 base from J, with 8 bases in between. As DNA, the CDR3 is TGTGCCAGCACCCCAGTTTCTGGGGCCAACGTCCTGACTTTC. Translation: CASTPVSGANVLTF.

The J gene is TRBJ1-4, the V gene TRBV7-2; D gene unclear. With 1 base removed from V and 2 bases from J, the gap between germline ends came to 11 bases. This CDR3 spans 16 amino acids. Germline CDR1 is SGHTA and CDR2 is FQGNSA. The CDR3 sequence is CASSLGSPWTNEKLFF. As DNA, the CDR3 is TGTGCCAGCAGCTTAGGGTCCCCTTGGACTAATGAAAAACTGTTTTTT.

This clone appeared a single time. V gene TRBV19 combines with J gene TRBJ2-1, with 9 bases identical to TRBD2. Germline V gene data show CDR1 as LNHDA and CDR2 as SQIVND (reference sequence). The CDR3 covers 17 residues. With 3 bases clipped from V and 6 bases from J, the junction kept 12 bases outside the gene matches. The CDR3 sequence: CASSMAAGGPGVNEQFF. DNA for the CDR3: TGTGCCAGTAGTATGGCAGCGGGGGGTCCGGGGGTCAATGAGCAGTTCTTC.

This chain joins TRBV2 and TRBJ2-2, with D possibly being TRBD1 or TRBD2 (5 bases each). CDR1 SNHLY and CDR2 FYNNEI come from the germline V gene. V was shortened by 4 bases and J by 6 bases, with 15 bases between the two germline ends. The CDR3 covers 15 residues. The CDR3: CASSGWQGVAGELFF. CDR3 sequence (DNA): TGTGCCAGCAGTGGTTGGCAGGGAGTAGCCGGGGAGCTGTTTTTT.

This sequence joins TRBV7-8 and TRBJ2-5, with 11 positions matching TRBD2. This CDR3 has 17 residues. Germline V gene sequence: CDR1 SGHVS, CDR2 FQNEAQ. J gave up 3 bases and V 3 bases, and 9 bases lay outside the gene matches. CDR3 in amino acids: CASSLTPGLAAKETQYF. The CDR3 DNA reads TGTGCCAGCAGCTTGACCCCGGGACTAGCGGCCAAAGAGACCCAGTACTTC.

V gene TRBV12-5 combines with J gene TRBJ1-6, with D maybe TRBD1 (6 bases). Germline values: CDR1 LGHNT, CDR2 FRNRAP. The V gene lost 1 base and the J gene lost 7 bases, with 11 bases spanning the gap. The CDR3 runs to 15 residues. The CDR3 DNA reads as TGTGCTAGTGGTTTGGAGCCGACAGGCAATTCACCCCTCCACTTT. Its protein is CASGLEPTGNSPLHF.

This chain joins TRBV7-2 and TRBJ2-1; TRBD1 is a possible D gene (5 bases). The V gene's germline CDR1 is SGHTA and CDR2 FQGNSA. CDR3 length equals 11 residues. V dropped 5 bases and J dropped 10 bases, with 9 bases sitting between them. CDR3 residues: CASSPYREQFF. Written as DNA, the CDR3 is TGTGCCAGCAGCCCCTACAGGGAGCAGTTCTTC.

This clone was recorded only once. V usage is TRBV7-2 and J usage is TRBJ2-3, with no clear D. Deletions cut 1 base from V and 4 bases from J, with 12 bases between. CDR1 SGHTA and CDR2 FQGNSA come from the germline V gene. CDR3 length equals 15 residues. The CDR3 DNA reads as TGTGCCAGCAGCTTAGGTGCCAGGATGGCAGATACGCAGTATTTT. Protein: CASSLGARMADTQYF.

V is TRBV5-1 and J is TRBJ2-1, with D perhaps assigned TRBD1 or TRBD2 (7 bases each). Per the germline V gene, CDR1 is SGHRS and CDR2 is YFSETQ. Trimming took 4 bases from V and 7 from J, leaving 15 bases between them. The CDR3 runs 14 residues. CDR3 DNA sequence: TGCGCCAGCAGCGCAGGGGGGGGGTCAAATGAGCAGTTCTTC. This gives the protein CASSAGGGSNEQFF.

V and J are TRBV6-5 and TRBJ2-5; D unclear. V was pared by 0 bases and J by 0 bases, with 8 bases between. The CDR3 consists of 15 residues. Germline CDR1 is MNHEY and CDR2 is SVGAGI. The CDR3 DNA reads TGTGCCAGCAGTTACTCGATACAGTACCAAGAGACCCAGTACTTC. This translates into CASSYSIQYQETQYF.

The chain carries TRBV4-2 and TRBJ2-7, with 8 bases aligning to TRBD2. Unmatched junction bases numbered 15, after V lost 0 bases and J lost 5 bases. This CDR3 spans 18 amino acids. Germline CDR1 LGHNA, CDR2 YNFKEQ. Here the CDR3 reads CASSQDRPGVAGINEQYF. The CDR3 DNA sequence: TGTGCCAGCAGCCAAGACCGACCTGGAGTAGCGGGAATCAACGAGCAGTACTTC.

The rearrangement links TRBV7-2 to TRBJ2-2, with D perhaps TRBD2 (6 bases). The V gene's germline CDR1 is SGHTA and CDR2 FQGNSA. V was cut by 6 bases and J by 2 bases, with 22 bases left in between. CDR3 length equals 18 residues. The CDR3 DNA reads TGTGCCAGCAGTCGTTCCCTCGCCTCCGGGAGTAACACCGGGGAGCTGTTTTTT. Protein: CASSRSLASGSNTGELFF. The full variable domain, in which reference TRBV7-2 and TRBJ2-2 provide the parts outside the CDR3, is GAGVSQSPSNKVTEKGKDVELRCDPISGHTALYWYRQSLGQGLEFLIYFQGNSAPDKSGLPSDRFSAERTGGSVSTLTIQRTQQEDSAVYLCASSRSLASGSNTGELFFGEGSRLTVL.

The chain links TRBV28 to TRBJ2-7; perhaps TRBD2 as D (5 bases). The CDR3 covers 13 residues. Germline CDR1 and CDR2: MDHEN and SYDVKM. Trimming pared 6 bases from V and 2 bases from J, leaving 11 bases between. CDR3 sequence: CASSPGSAYEQYF. CDR3 DNA sequence: TGTGCCAGCAGCCCGGGGTCGGCCTACGAGCAGTACTTC.

There are a few counts of this clone. The chain has TRBV28 and TRBJ1-3; D perhaps matches TRBD1 (6 bases). In germline, CDR1 is MDHEN, CDR2 SYDVKM. V lost 4 bases and J lost 4, with 14 bases in between. The CDR3 sequence is 15 residues long. The CDR3, as DNA: TGTGCCAGCAGTTCTCCGGACAGATCCGGAAACACCATATATTTT. Its protein is CASSSPDRSGNTIYF. Filled out from reference TRBV28 and TRBJ1-3, the complete variable domain reads DVKVTQSSRYLVKRTGEKVFLECVQDMDHENMFWYRQDPGLGLRLIYFSYDVKMKEKGDIPEGYSVSREKKERFSLILESASTNQTSMYLCASSSPDRSGNTIYFGEGSWLTVV.

The chain has TRBV5-1 and TRBJ2-6; a possible D gene is TRBD2 (6 bases). V shed 3 bases and J shed 2 bases, with 9 bases lying between them. Germline CDR1 reads SGHRS; CDR2 reads YFSETQ. The CDR3 contains 15 residues. The CDR3 bases are TGCGCCAGCAGCTCGTTAGCGGCTGGGGCCAACGTCCTGACTTTC. Amino acid sequence: CASSSLAAGANVLTF.

The V call is TRBV7-3, the J call TRBJ2-2, with TRBD2 matching 8 bases. The J segment lost 2 bases and the V segment lost 1 base, leaving 3 bases of the junction unmatched. The germline V gene has CDR1 SGHTA and CDR2 FQGTGA. The CDR3 runs to 16 residues. The CDR3 DNA sequence: TGTGCCAGCAGCTTAAATGCGGGAGGTAACACCGGGGAGCTGTTTTTT. It encodes CASSLNAGGNTGELFF. Supplemented by reference TRBV7-3 and TRBJ2-2, the full variable domain reads GAGVSQTPSNKVTEKGKYVELRCDPISGHTALYWYRQSLGQGPEFLIYFQGTGAADDSGLPNDRFFAVRPEGSVSTLKIQRTERGDSAVYLCASSLNAGGNTGELFFGEGSRLTVL.

The chain recombines TRBV6-5 with TRBJ1-2; D is unresolved. Germline values: CDR1 MNHEY, CDR2 SVGAGI. Trimming shortened V by 0 bases and J by 5 bases, and 10 bases separated the two germline ends. The CDR3 has 14 residues. The CDR3: CASSYSAAAYGYTF. CDR3 nucleotides: TGTGCCAGCAGTTACTCGGCGGCAGCGTATGGCTACACCTTC.

This chain connects TRBV19 to TRBJ2-3, with TRBD2 matching 7 bases. CDR1 and CDR2 from the germline V gene are LNHDA and SQIVND (reference sequence). This CDR3 region has 14 residues. Trimming removed 6 bases from V and 3 bases from J; junction bases left unmatched: 6. CDR3 nucleotide sequence: TGTGCCAGTAGAGCGGGGAGAGGGACAGATACGCAGTATTTT. Translating gives CASRAGRGTDTQYF.

V and J are TRBV10-3 and TRBJ2-6; tentative D call: TRBD1 (6 bases). Per germline, CDR1 ENHRY and CDR2 SYGVKD. CDR3 size: 19 residues. V lost 0 bases, J lost 0 bases, and 15 bases lay in between. The CDR3 is CAISESFQGTSSGANVLTF. In DNA form, the CDR3 reads TGTGCCATCAGTGAGTCGTTTCAGGGGACCAGCTCTGGGGCCAACGTCCTGACTTTC.

The rearrangement uses TRBV5-1 and TRBJ2-7; D is unresolved. The CDR3 is 13 amino acids. Germline V gene data show CDR1 as SGHRS and CDR2 as YFSETQ. The V end was cut by 1 base, the J end by 6 bases, with 11 bases between. The CDR3 loop reads CASSLLGPGEQYF. The CDR3 bases are TGCGCCAGCAGCTTGCTCGGGCCGGGCGAGCAGTACTTC.